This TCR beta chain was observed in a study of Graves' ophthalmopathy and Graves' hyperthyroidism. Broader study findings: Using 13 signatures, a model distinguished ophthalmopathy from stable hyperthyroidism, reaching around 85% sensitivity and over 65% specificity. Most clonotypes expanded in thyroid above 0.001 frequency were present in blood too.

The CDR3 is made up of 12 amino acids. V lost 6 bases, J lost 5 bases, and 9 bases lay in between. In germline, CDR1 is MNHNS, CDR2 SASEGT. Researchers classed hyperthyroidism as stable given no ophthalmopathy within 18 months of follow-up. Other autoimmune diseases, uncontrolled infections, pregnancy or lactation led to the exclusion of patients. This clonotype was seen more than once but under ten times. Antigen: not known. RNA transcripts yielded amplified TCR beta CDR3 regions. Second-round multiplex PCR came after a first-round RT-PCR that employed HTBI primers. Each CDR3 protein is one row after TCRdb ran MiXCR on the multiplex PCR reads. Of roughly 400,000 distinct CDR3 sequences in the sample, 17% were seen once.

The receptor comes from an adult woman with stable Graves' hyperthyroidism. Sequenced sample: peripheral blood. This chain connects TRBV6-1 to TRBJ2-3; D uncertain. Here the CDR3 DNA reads TGTGCCAGCAGGTGGCTTGGAGATACGCAGTATTTT. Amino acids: CASRWLGDTQYF.